This T cell receptor beta chain was found in a study of blood T cell repertoires in COVID-19. At the level of the study: Donors in the United States, Italy and Spain gave samples during acute or convalescent COVID-19. The cDNA or gDNA used as material had been derived from T cells, B-cell-depleted T cells, or PBMCs.

Germline assignment: CDR1 SGHVS and CDR2 FQNEAQ. V was cut by 2 bases and J by 3 bases, with 11 bases left in between. The CDR3 runs 14 residues. In the authors' methods: Reference gene primer amplification in the assay estimated nucleated cell counts. Sequencing used immunoSEQ multiplex PCR; TCRdb keeps in-frame clones, though not all of them. V and J calls plus clone size are reproduced from that table; the DNA served to infer D and trimming. Of 250,000 to 300,000 clones in the sample, almost 90% were seen once. Those enrolled in Seattle joined during active infection and were followed longitudinally afterward.

The V gene is TRBV7-8, the J gene TRBJ2-7; no definite D call. The sequenced material came from peripheral blood. The receptor was isolated from an older woman with COVID-19, enrolled during active disease. The CDR3 protein is CASSLTDTGYEQYF. The CDR3 DNA reads as TGTGCCAGCAGCTTAACTGACACCGGCTACGAGCAGTACTTC.